Detailed here is one T cell receptor (beta chain). The data stem from a study of blood T cell repertoires in COVID-19. Losses at the gene ends were 0 bases for V and 0 bases for J; bases not matched to a gene: 1. This CDR3 has 15 residues. In germline, CDR1 is ENHRY, CDR2 SYGVKD. Method: immunoSEQ multiplex PCR; TCRdb's copy keeps in-frame clones and lacks some. The sample has 75,000 to 95,000 clones, roughly 84% seen once. The J gene is TRBJ1-1, the V gene TRBV10-3, with 7 nucleotides matching TRBD1. The source is a man aged 55 to 69 with acute or convalescent COVID-19. The sequenced sample was peripheral blood. CDR3 amino acids: CAISESGTVNTEAFF. DNA for the CDR3: TGTGCCATCAGTGAGTCAGGGACAGTGAACACTGAAGCTTTCTTT.